Below are 27 T cell receptor beta chains sequenced from a single sample in a study of post-analysis software for immune sequencing data. Unique molecular identifiers had been added to the TCR beta cDNA libraries. TCRdb ran MiXCR on the PCR reads and lists one entry per CDR3 protein. The table has more than 500,000 distinct CDR3 sequences, about a third seen once. Study-wide points: About five TRBV segments, including TRBV5-6, TRBV5-1 and TRBV20-1, were more frequent in patients than controls.

Their antigens are not known. The sample consisted of blood. These receptors were collected from a girl aged 2 to 17 with multiple sclerosis.

This clonotype was counted a single time. The gene calls are TRBV11-2 and TRBJ2-7, with TRBD2 matching over 11 bases. The CDR3 has 17 residues. In germline, CDR1 is SGHAT, CDR2 FQNNGV. Losses at the gene ends were 0 bases for V and 12 bases for J; bases not matched to a gene: 16. CDR3: CASSLEGLAGEGETRYF. As DNA, the CDR3 is TGTGCCAGCAGCTTAGAAGGACTAGCGGGCGAAGGGGAGACCCGGTACTTC.

V usage is TRBV4-1 and J usage is TRBJ2-3, with 8 bases aligning to TRBD1. Germline-derived CDR1 and CDR2 are MGHRA and YSYEKL. The CDR3 is 15 residues long. The ends lost 0 bases at V and 6 bases at J; junction bases unmatched: 5. CDR3 loop: CASSQDGNRGDTQYF. The DNA for the CDR3 is TGCGCCAGCAGCCAAGACGGTAACAGGGGGGATACGCAGTATTTT.

This clonotype has only a few counts. The chain has TRBV3-1 and TRBJ2-7, with unresolved D. The closer fit of TRBJ2-5 to the DNA end suggests the J call may be wrong. The CDR3 has 15 amino acids. Germline-derived CDR1 and CDR2 are LGHDT and YNNKEL (reference sequence). The CDR3: CASSQVAGRMETQYF. CDR3 in DNA: TGTGCCAGCAGCCAAGTAGCCGGTAGGATGGAGACCCAGTACTTC.

The CDR3: CASSPLANRGADTQYF. The CDR3 DNA reads as TGTGCCAGCTCACCACTCGCCAACAGGGGGGCAGATACGCAGTATTTT. The V and J genes are TRBV18 and TRBJ2-3; 8 positions match TRBD1. Germline V gene sequence: CDR1 KGHSH, CDR2 LQKENI. The CDR3 loop spans 16 amino acids. The V and J ends lost 1 base and 4 bases, in that order; junction bases with no gene match: 7.

This clonotype was detected only a few times. V usage is TRBV5-1 and J usage is TRBJ2-3, with a weak D call TRBD2 (6 bases). Germline CDR1 reads SGHRS; CDR2 reads YFSETQ. The CDR3 runs 15 residues. Trimming removed 1 base from V and 4 bases from J, with 13 bases in between. The CDR3 loop reads CASSLWRGSSDTQYF. CDR3 nucleotide sequence: TGCGCCAGCAGCTTGTGGAGGGGATCATCAGATACGCAGTATTTT.

This clonotype was detected a few times. The chain uses TRBV10-2 and TRBJ2-3; TRBD2 matches 7 bases. Germline CDR1 WSHSY, CDR2 SAAADI. The V and J ends lost 3 bases and 0 bases, in that order; junction bases with no gene match: 3. The CDR3 is 15 residues long. The CDR3 loop is CASSDAGDSTDTQYF. Here the CDR3 DNA reads TGCGCCAGCAGTGATGCGGGGGATAGCACAGATACGCAGTATTTT.

This clonotype was counted a few times. The chain is built from TRBV20-1 and TRBJ2-3; 7 nucleotides align to TRBD2. V was pared by 3 bases and J by 2 bases, with 8 bases of the junction left unmatched. The CDR3 has 15 residues. Germline CDR1 is DFQATT and CDR2 is SNEGSKA (reference sequence). The chain's CDR3 is CSARDLAGVTDTQYF. The CDR3 coding sequence is TGCAGTGCTAGGGACCTGGCGGGGGTCACAGATACGCAGTATTTT.

The chain is built from TRBV20-1 and TRBJ2-1; 9 bases are a match to TRBD2. This CDR3 has 16 residues. Losses at the gene ends were 5 bases for V and 6 bases for J; bases not matched to a gene: 14. Germline lookup yields CDR1 DFQATT and CDR2 SNEGSKA (reference sequence). The CDR3 protein is CSAPVGGTSFPNEQFF. The CDR3 DNA sequence: TGCAGTGCTCCCGTGGGAGGGACTAGCTTCCCCAATGAGCAGTTCTTC.

The chain recombines TRBV7-8 with TRBJ2-7; 7 positions agree with TRBD1. V shed 4 bases, J shed 3 bases, and the junction held 6 bases outside the gene matches. The CDR3 extends over 14 amino acids. Looked up from germline, CDR1 is SGHVS and CDR2 is FQNEAQ. CDR3 amino acids: CASSSGTANYEQYF. The CDR3 DNA reads as TGTGCCAGCAGCTCCGGGACAGCAAACTACGAGCAGTACTTC.

The rearrangement uses TRBV20-1 and TRBJ2-5; D uncertain. Trimming removed 6 bases at V and 1 base at J, with 15 bases between. Germline lookup yields CDR1 DFQATT and CDR2 SNEGSKA (reference sequence). CDR3 length equals 14 residues. CDR3 sequence (DNA): TGCAGTGCCCGCCGTGACACAACCCAAGAGACCCAGTACTTC. This encodes CSARRDTTQETQYF.

In this sample, this clonotype turned up a few times. The rearrangement joins TRBV12-3 or TRBV12-4 to TRBJ2-7, with 7 bases fitting TRBD1. The CDR3 has 16 residues. V shed 4 bases, J shed 2 bases, and the junction held 11 bases outside the gene matches. The CDR3 DNA reads as TGTGCCAGCAGTTCAATACAGGGGCCAACTACCTACGAGCAGTACTTC. Protein sequence: CASSSIQGPTTYEQYF.

The chain joins TRBV6-1 to TRBJ1-4; D unresolved. V lost 8 bases to trimming and J lost 4 bases, with 11 bases between them. The germline gives CDR1 MNHNS, CDR2 SASEGT. This CDR3 is built from 13 residues. CDR3 in amino acids: CASRWDFNEKLFF. The CDR3 DNA sequence: TGTGCCAGCCGGTGGGATTTTAATGAAAAACTGTTTTTT.

CDR3 DNA: TGCGCCAGCAGCCAAGGGACCGGGGAGCTGTTTTTT. Protein product: CASSQGTGELFF. This chain links TRBV4-1 with TRBJ2-2; no reliable D call. The V gene's germline CDR1 is MGHRA and CDR2 YSYEKL. The CDR3 covers 12 residues. V shed 1 base and J shed 5 bases, with 2 bases lying between them.

This clonotype was counted between two and nine times. The chain uses TRBV6-6 and TRBJ1-6, with TRBD1 matching over 8 bases. The CDR3 loop spans 17 amino acids. Trimming cost V 4 bases and J 0 bases; bases outside gene matches: 5. CDR1 and CDR2 from the germline V gene are MNHNY and SVGAGI (reference sequence). For the CDR3, the DNA is TGTGCCAGCAGTTGGGACAGGCCGAGCTCCTATAATTCACCCCTCCACTTT. Protein product: CASSWDRPSSYNSPLHF.

This clonotype was observed a few times. V and J are TRBV25-1 and TRBJ2-7; TRBD1 matches at 9 bases. Germline CDR1 and CDR2: MGHDK and SYGVNS. This CDR3 comprises 18 residues. V was clipped by 4 bases and J by 2 bases; unmatched bases: 15. CDR3 protein: CASSVLLGDREAPYEQYF. The CDR3 DNA is TGTGCCAGCAGTGTCCTACTTGGGGACAGGGAGGCACCCTACGAGCAGTACTTC.

The rearrangement links TRBV5-1 to TRBJ2-5; D uncertain. The J call may be mistaken, given a closer DNA end match to TRBJ2-7. The CDR3 is 14 amino acids. CDR1 SGHRS and CDR2 YFSETQ come from the germline V gene. DNA of the CDR3: TGCGCCAGCAGCTCGCGTCGGACCATCAACGAGCAGTACTTC. This translates into CASSSRRTINEQYF.

The J gene is TRBJ2-5, the V gene TRBV14; no clear D gene. The CDR3 is 17 amino acids. The germline gives CDR1 SGHDN, CDR2 FVKESK. Trimming took off 0 bases at V and 4 bases at J, with 18 bases between the two ends. The CDR3 nucleotides are TGTGCCAGCAGCCAAGAATCACAGTTCGTTGGTGGAGAGACCCAGTACTTC. The encoded protein is CASSQESQFVGGETQYF.

A word on this clonotype: Mismatch with germline at one junction end may stem from a read error. V usage is TRBV13 and J usage is TRBJ2-3, with D uncertain. The CDR3 runs 12 residues. Germline loops: CDR1 PRHDT, CDR2 FYEKMQ (reference sequence). CDR3 in amino acids: CAGSLVRGTQYF. The CDR3 bases are TGTGCCGGCAGCTTGGTTCGTGGTACGCAGTATTTT.

In the case of this clonotype: A single base separates this from a much larger clone, so it may be a read error. This sequence joins TRBV29-1 and TRBJ2-1; the D gene could be TRBD1 or TRBD2 (7 bases each). The DNA matches TRBJ2-7 better at its end, which makes the J call doubtful. Germline CDR1 SQVTM, CDR2 ANQGSEA. CDR3 length: 15 residues. The CDR3 nucleotides are TGCAGCGAGAGGGGGGGGGACAGTCTTCACAATGAGCAGTACTTC. Amino acids: CSERGGDSLHNEQYF.

The chain combines TRBV7-8 with TRBJ2-1; TRBD2 aligns across 13 bases. This CDR3 has 16 residues. Germline CDR1 reads SGHVS; CDR2 reads FQNEAQ. V shed 5 bases and J 4 bases; nucleotides not matched to a gene: 5. CDR3 nucleotide sequence: TGTGCCAGCAGCGAACTAGCGGGGGGGCCTTACAATGAGCAGTTCTTC. It translates to CASSELAGGPYNEQFF.

A few counts support this clonotype. CDR3 coding DNA: TGTGCCAGCCGTCCGGGGGGATCCTACGAGCAGTACTTC. Translated: CASRPGGSYEQYF. The chain combines TRBV12-3 or TRBV12-4 with TRBJ2-7; 7 positions agree with TRBD2. V lost 8 bases, J lost 1 base, and 5 bases stayed unmatched. The CDR3 contains 13 residues.

The gene calls are TRBV10-3 and TRBJ2-7, with 9 bases that match TRBD2. V lost 10 bases, J lost 5 bases, and 18 bases stayed unmatched. This CDR3 has 16 amino acids. CDR1 is ENHRY, CDR2 SYGVKD, per germline. CDR3 residues: CATIAGSGGPGNEQYF. The DNA of the CDR3 is TGTGCCACCATAGCGGGGAGCGGGGGGCCAGGCAACGAGCAGTACTTC.

The chain employs TRBV6-5 and TRBJ1-1; 7 bases map to TRBD1. The CDR3 totals 12 residues. CDR1 and CDR2 (germline): MNHEY, SVGAGI. V lost 6 bases and J lost 10; bases outside the gene matches: 8. In nucleotides, the CDR3 is TGTGCCAGCAGCAGACAGGGTCTTGCAGCTTTCTTT. Protein product: CASSRQGLAAFF.

This chain joins TRBV20-1 and TRBJ1-2; D ambiguous. The CDR3 has 13 residues. Between the trimmed V and J ends, which lost 4 bases and 6 bases, there was a span of 15 bases. The germline V gene encodes CDR1 DFQATT and CDR2 SNEGSKA (reference sequence). This CDR3 is CSAIYGFLDGYTF. DNA for the CDR3: TGCAGTGCTATATACGGATTTTTGGATGGCTACACCTTC.

This rearrangement joins TRBV15 to TRBJ2-5; possibly TRBD1 or TRBD2 for D (7 bases each). This CDR3 is built from 17 residues. The germline V gene has CDR1 LNHNV and CDR2 YYDKDF (reference sequence). V was trimmed by 2 bases and J by 2 bases, leaving 18 bases between them. The CDR3: CATSRTPGRGLQETQYF. The CDR3 DNA reads TGTGCCACCAGCAGAACCCCGGGGAGGGGGCTACAAGAGACCCAGTACTTC.

This clonotype was observed a handful of times. The gene calls are TRBV29-1 and TRBJ1-5, with D unclear. Germline V gene sequence: CDR1 SQVTM, CDR2 ANQGSEA. Trimming pared 2 bases from V and 0 bases from J, leaving 8 bases between. CDR3 length: 14 residues. CDR3 region: CSVELLDSNQPQHF. CDR3 DNA: TGCAGCGTTGAATTGCTAGATAGCAATCAGCCCCAGCATTTT. The full variable domain, with the rest looked up from reference TRBV29-1 and TRBJ1-5, is SAVISQKPSRDICQRGTSLTIQCQVDSQVTMMFWYRQQPGQSLTLIATANQGSEATYESGFVIDKFPISRPNLTFSTLTVSNMSPEDSSIYLCSVELLDSNQPQHFGDGTRLSIL.

This chain connects TRBV20-1 to TRBJ2-1; D is unclear. Germline CDR1 DFQATT, CDR2 SNEGSKA (reference sequence). The length of the CDR3 is 14 residues. V lost 5 bases to trimming and J lost 0 bases, with 11 bases between them. CDR3 in amino acids: CSAPVISSYNEQFF. The CDR3 DNA sequence: TGCAGTGCTCCGGTGATCAGCTCCTACAATGAGCAGTTCTTC.